The present T cell receptor (beta chain) was sequenced within a study of beta chain features in type 1 diabetes. The sequenced template was cDNA made from the entire isolated RNA. Across stem cell-like memory T cell samples, reads averaged about 1.1 million. Assay used: immunoSEQ multiplex PCR; TCRdb lists only in-frame clones, some missing. The data hold approximately 15,000 clones, with approximately 55% observed a single time. This clone was counted between two and nine times. The CDR3 spans 15 residues. Unmatched junction bases numbered 8, after V lost 3 bases and J lost 7 bases. CDR1 is ENHRY and CDR2 is SYGVKD in the germline V gene.

The gene calls are TRBV10-3 and TRBJ1-5, with TRBD1 matching over 8 bases. Sequencing was done on a sample of stem cell memory CD4+ T cells from blood. The sequence derives from a woman aged 18-29 years in good health. DNA for the CDR3: TGTGCCATCAGTGATACAGGGGGATCAGGACAGCCCCAGCATTTT. Protein: CAISDTGGSGQPQHF.